Each of the 15 T cell receptor beta chains below was sequenced from the same sample in a study of cytomegalovirus exposure and HLA in healthy donors. The PCR contained 60 Vbeta and 13 Jbeta primers. Here immunoSEQ multiplex PCR was the method, and the copy in TCRdb shows in-frame clones only, minus some. The profile shows 200,000 to 250,000 clones, over 75% of them singletons. Sequenced input: PBMCs. These receptors originate from a human donor in good health.

The chain carries TRBV9 and TRBJ2-7; the match to TRBD1 covers 11 bases. With V trimmed by 6 bases and J by 7 bases, 12 bases remained unmatched. The CDR3 extends over 15 amino acids. CDR1 is SGDLS and CDR2 is YYNGEE in the germline V gene. The CDR3 loop is CASTRGGTGGREQYF. CDR3 coding DNA: TGTGCCAGCACCCGCGGTGGGACAGGGGGTAGAGAGCAGTACTTC.

The chain couples TRBV19 to TRBJ2-1; 10 bases line up with TRBD2. J lost 12 bases, V lost 4 bases, and 15 bases had no gene match. This CDR3 is 16 amino acids long. Looked up from germline, CDR1 is LNHDA and CDR2 is SQIVND (reference sequence). The CDR3 coding sequence is TGTGCCAGTAGTACAAGCACTAGCGGGACTATATACGGGCAGTTCTTC. Its translation is CASSTSTSGTIYGQFF.

The gene calls are TRBV4-1 and TRBJ2-3, with D possibly TRBD2 on 6 matching bases. The germline V gene has CDR1 MGHRA and CDR2 YSYEKL. Trimming left V 4 bases short and J 4 bases short, with 15 bases between. The CDR3 is 15 amino acids. CDR3 region: CASSPLPSASDTQYF. The CDR3 bases are TGCGCCAGCAGCCCCCTCCCTAGCGCCTCAGATACGCAGTATTTT.

The chain couples TRBV19 to TRBJ2-5, with 14 bases fitting TRBD2. Germline lookup yields CDR1 LNHDA and CDR2 SQIVND (reference sequence). The CDR3 is 15 amino acids. V shed 6 bases, J shed 5 bases, and the junction held 5 bases outside the gene matches. The CDR3 loop reads CASRRLAGGMETQYF. The CDR3 nucleotides read TGTGCCAGTAGACGACTAGCGGGAGGGATGGAGACCCAGTACTTC. The variable domain in full, with the rest retrieved from reference TRBV19 and TRBJ2-5, is DGGITQSPKYLFRKEGQNVTLSCEQNLNHDAMYWYRQDPGQGLRLIYYSQIVNDFQKGDIAEGYSVSREKKESFPLTVTSAQKNPTAFYLCASRRLAGGMETQYFGPGTRLLVL.

The chain has TRBV5-4 and TRBJ2-1, with TRBD2 matching over 8 bases. The germline V gene has CDR1 SGHNT and CDR2 YYREEE (reference sequence). The CDR3 runs to 15 residues. V lost 4 bases, J lost 7 bases, and 10 bases stayed unmatched. The CDR3 protein is CASSRTTSGGNEQFF. As DNA, the CDR3 is TGTGCCAGCAGCCGAACAACTAGCGGAGGGAATGAGCAGTTCTTC.

This rearrangement joins TRBV5-1 to TRBJ1-2; 11 positions match TRBD1. The CDR3 is 16 amino acids. V was clipped by 3 bases and J by 1 base; unmatched bases: 5. The V gene's germline CDR1 is SGHRS and CDR2 YFSETQ. The CDR3 is CASSSGTGGINYGYTF. CDR3 coding DNA: TGCGCCAGCAGCTCCGGGACAGGGGGTATTAACTATGGCTACACCTTC.

The chain couples TRBV11-2 to TRBJ2-7; 8 nucleotides align to TRBD1. CDR3 length: 15 residues. V gave up 1 base and J gave up 0 bases; unmatched junction bases: 2. CDR1 is SGHAT, CDR2 FQNNGV, per germline. The CDR3: CASSLGTGSSYEQYF. DNA for the CDR3: TGTGCCAGCAGCTTAGGGACAGGGAGCTCCTACGAGCAGTACTTC.

This rearrangement joins TRBV9 to TRBJ2-3; 15 bases line up with TRBD2. Germline-derived CDR1 and CDR2 are SGDLS and YYNGEE. The J segment lost 5 bases and the V segment lost 3 bases, leaving 4 bases of the junction unmatched. There are 16 residues in the CDR3. The CDR3 region is CASSARTSGRGDTQYF. DNA for the CDR3: TGTGCCAGCAGCGCCCGGACTAGCGGGAGGGGAGATACGCAGTATTTT.

The chain has TRBV7-9 and TRBJ1-3, with D perhaps matching TRBD1 (6 bases). This CDR3 region has 15 residues. Germline CDR1 is SEHNR and CDR2 is FQNEAQ (reference sequence). V lost 5 bases and J 0 bases, leaving 11 bases between the germline ends. Here the CDR3 DNA reads TGTGCCAGCAGCCACTACAGGGTCTCTGGAAACACCATATATTTT. This encodes CASSHYRVSGNTIYF.

This sequence joins TRBV7-8 and TRBJ2-3; tentative D call: TRBD2 (6 bases). Trimming pared 6 bases from V and 4 bases from J, leaving 11 bases between. CDR1 is SGHVS, CDR2 FQNEAQ, per germline. This CDR3 region has 13 residues. The CDR3: CASRPRLADTQYF. In DNA form, the CDR3 reads TGTGCCAGCAGACCCCGACTAGCAGATACGCAGTATTTT.

This rearrangement joins TRBV9 to TRBJ2-6; 7 bases are a match to TRBD1. Germline CDR1 is SGDLS and CDR2 is YYNGEE. The CDR3 has 16 residues. V shed 5 bases, J shed 1 base, and the junction held 6 bases outside the gene matches. CDR3 coding DNA: TGTGCCAGCAGAGGGACAGACAAATCTGGGGCCAACGTCCTGACTTTC. Its protein product is CASRGTDKSGANVLTF.

J is TRBJ2-5 and V is TRBV19; 8 positions match TRBD1. The germline V gene encodes CDR1 LNHDA and CDR2 SQIVND (reference sequence). V shed 0 bases and J 5 bases; nucleotides not matched to a gene: 14. The CDR3 has 18 residues. The CDR3 region is CASSIDRTGRYNLETQYF. The CDR3 nucleotides are TGTGCCAGTAGTATAGACCGGACAGGGCGTTATAATCTTGAGACCCAGTACTTC.

The chain employs TRBV6-4 and TRBJ2-3; TRBD1 might be the D (5 bases). Trimming removed 4 bases from V and 4 bases from J, with 15 bases in between. In germline, CDR1 is MRHNA, CDR2 SNTAGT. The CDR3 runs 15 residues. The CDR3 DNA reads TGTGCCAGCAGTGCTTTAGGGGATCTCGCAGATACGCAGTATTTT. This sequence encodes CASSALGDLADTQYF.

This chain joins TRBV7-9 and TRBJ2-1; no definite D call. Trimming removed 4 bases from V and 5 bases from J, with 3 bases in between. The germline V gene has CDR1 SEHNR and CDR2 FQNEAQ (reference sequence). The length of the CDR3 is 11 residues. In DNA form, the CDR3 reads TGTGCCAGCAGCTCGGACAATGAGCAGTTCTTC. This gives the protein CASSSDNEQFF. The variable domain in full, with the rest retrieved from reference TRBV7-9 and TRBJ2-1, is DTGVSQNPRHKITKRGQNVTFRCDPISEHNRLYWYRQTLGQGPEFLTYFQNEAQLEKSRLLSDRFSAERPKGSFSTLEIQRTEQGDSAMYLCASSSDNEQFFGPGTRLTVL.

The V and J genes are TRBV18 and TRBJ1-1; D perhaps matches TRBD1 (5 bases). This CDR3 region has 16 residues. The germline V gene has CDR1 KGHSH and CDR2 LQKENI. Deletions cut 3 bases from V and 1 base from J, with 15 bases between. The CDR3 region is CASSPILGGPNTEAFF. The CDR3 bases are TGTGCCAGCTCACCCATACTCGGGGGACCGAACACTGAAGCTTTCTTT.